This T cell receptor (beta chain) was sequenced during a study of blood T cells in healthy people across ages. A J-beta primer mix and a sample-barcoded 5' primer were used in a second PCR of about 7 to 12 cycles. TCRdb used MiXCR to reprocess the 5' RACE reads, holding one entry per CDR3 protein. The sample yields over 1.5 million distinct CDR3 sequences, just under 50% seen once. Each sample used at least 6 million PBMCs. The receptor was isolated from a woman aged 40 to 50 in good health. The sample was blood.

CDR3 in DNA: TGCGCCAGCAGTGACCTGGGACAGGGGCAAGAGACCCAGTACTTC. It yields the protein CASSDLGQGQETQYF. The rearrangement links TRBV10-1 to TRBJ2-5; 10 bases are shared with TRBD1. After removal of 3 bases from V and 2 bases from J, the junction contained 3 bases not matched to a gene. The CDR3 extends over 15 amino acids. Germline loops: CDR1 WNHNN, CDR2 SYGVQD (reference sequence).